Sequencing of this T cell receptor (beta chain) was carried out in a study of CD8 T cells in ankylosing spondylitis. Study conclusions and caveats: A CD8+ phenotype characterized the disease-linked clones, which were relatively rare in peripheral blood. Disease-linked clones reportedly showed significant enrichment in matched ankylosing spondylitis synovial fluid. For ankylosing spondylitis blood, a TCR beta motif of several highly homologous variants appeared characteristic. Previous work reported some of these motif variants in the synovial fluid and blood of reactive arthritis.

Turning to this clonotype: Its antigen is not identified.

The CDR3 runs 15 residues. V lost 2 bases and J 1 base, leaving 12 bases between the germline ends. TCRdb called the 5' RACE reads again in MiXCR, with one record for every CDR3 protein. The data hold roughly 140,000 distinct CDR3 sequences, with 44% observed a single time. This chain connects TRBV12-3 or TRBV12-4 to TRBJ2-7; D is possibly TRBD2 (7 bases). Material: synovial fluid, either unsorted or a sorted T cell fraction (not recorded which). This receptor was obtained from a male donor with ankylosing spondylitis. CDR3 sequence (DNA): TGTGCCAGCAGTTTAAGGGGGGGGACTTCCTACGAGCAGTACTTC. The encoded protein is CASSLRGGTSYEQYF.